The subject of this entry is one TCR beta chain. Its matching antigen is unknown. The sample comes from a study of CXCR3-negative and CXCR3-positive naive CD8 T cells. General observations from the study: Memory CD8+ cells showed much lower diversity, while both naive subsets displayed comparably high diversity. CXCR3-positive naive cells had more hydrophobic TRB CDR3s than CXCR3-negative naive cells. Naive CXCR3-negative cells resembled naive CXCR3-positive cells in TRBV-TRBJ usage; memory cells differed.

The CDR3 spans 15 residues. Germline assignment: CDR1 SQVTM and CDR2 ANQGSEA. Every CD8+ subset sample held around 300,000 flow-sorted cells, done in triplicate. Identification of naive CD8+ T cells rested on CD45RO-CCR7+CD27+CD95- status. The study made its TRB cDNA libraries by 5' RACE, adding UMI labels. TCRdb re-called the 5' RACE reads and shows each CDR3 protein once, DNA omitted. Its clone listing holds under 75,000 distinct CDR3 sequences. This sequence was found in a human donor in good health. Some clones in this sample may be carry-over from other donors' samples. The genes are TRBV29-1 and TRBJ2-7; TCRdb outputs TRBD1, but without DNA this stays unchecked. The sequenced sample consisted of naive CXCR3+ CD8+ T cells from blood. Sample subset: CD45RO-CCR7+CD27+CD95- naive CD8+ T cells expressing CXCR3 (TNR3+). The CDR3 sequence: CSVDQGTGPNYEQYF.